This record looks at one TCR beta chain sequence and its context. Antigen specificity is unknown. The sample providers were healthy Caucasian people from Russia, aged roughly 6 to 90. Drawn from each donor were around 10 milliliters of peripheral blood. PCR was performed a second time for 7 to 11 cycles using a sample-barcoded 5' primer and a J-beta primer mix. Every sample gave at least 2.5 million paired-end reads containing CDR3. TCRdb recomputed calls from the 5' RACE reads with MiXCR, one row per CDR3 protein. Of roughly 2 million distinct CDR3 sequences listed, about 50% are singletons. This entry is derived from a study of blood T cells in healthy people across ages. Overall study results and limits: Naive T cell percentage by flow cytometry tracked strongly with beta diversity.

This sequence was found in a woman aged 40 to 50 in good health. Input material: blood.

The CDR3 loop is CASSRVGGSLEKLFF. The CDR3, as DNA: TGCGCCAGCAGCCGGGTCGGGGGCTCGTTGGAAAAACTGTTTTTT. This chain connects TRBV5-1 to TRBJ1-4; maybe TRBD1 (6 bases). CDR1 is SGHRS, CDR2 YFSETQ, per germline. The CDR3 extends over 15 amino acids. V was trimmed by 4 bases and J by 8 bases, leaving 18 bases between them.